A selection of T cell receptor beta chains follows, all from one sample in a study of blood T cell repertoires in COVID-19. TCRdb keeps only in-frame clones here, not all; method: immunoSEQ multiplex PCR. The sample holds 280,000 or so clones, 75% to 90% seen once. The sample comprised PBMCs or T cells enriched from blood (not recorded which). These receptors were obtained from a woman in her fifties or sixties who had recovered from COVID-19. Each CDR3 is given with its conserved first and last residue. The D gene is left open where the match is weak. Clone size is shown for a subset of rows, as once, few, many or a class of expanded clone.

>NA|TRBJ1-2|TRBV18|TRBD1
CASSPARGTEIGGYTF
TGTGCCAGCTCACCGGCTCGGGGGACAGAAATAGGGGGCTACACCTTC
>NA|TRBJ2-1|TRBV28|TRBD2
CASSLGLAGSFF
TGTGCCAGCAGCTTGGGACTAGCGGGGTCGTTCTTC
>NA|TRBJ2-1|TRBV6-1|NA
CASSGEQGRKFF
TGTGCCAGCAGTGGAGAACAGGGTCGGAAGTTCTTC
>NA|TRBJ1-1|TRBV18|NA
CASSQRGGARGGTEAFF
TGTGCCAGCTCACAACGAGGAGGGGCTCGGGGAGGCACTGAAGCTTTCTTT
>NA|TRBJ2-5|TRBV5-8|TRBD2
CASSLTSGSKQETQYF
TGTGCCAGCAGCTTGACTAGCGGGTCGAAACAAGAGACCCAGTACTTC
>NA|TRBJ2-1|TRBV7-9|NA
CASSLGVSYNEQFF
TGTGCCAGCAGCTTAGGAGTTTCTTACAATGAGCAGTTCTTC
>NA|TRBJ1-4|TRBV7-9|TRBD1
CASGQGGWEKLFF
TGTGCCAGCGGACAGGGGGGATGGGAAAAACTGTTTTTT
>NA|TRBJ1-2|TRBV10-3|NA
CAISEQEAYGYTF
TGTGCCATCAGTGAGCAGGAAGCCTATGGCTACACCTTC
>once|TRBJ1-1|TRBV5-6|TRBD1
CASSWGTGFYTEAFF
TGTGCCAGCAGCTGGGGGACAGGGTTTTACACTGAAGCTTTCTTT
>NA|TRBJ2-1|TRBV30|NA
CAWSGLNNEQFF
TGTGCCTGGAGTGGACTAAACAATGAGCAGTTCTTC
>NA|TRBJ2-7|TRBV4-1|TRBD1
CASSQDPQGAREQYF
TGCGCCAGCAGCCAAGATCCACAGGGGGCGCGGGAGCAGTACTTC
>NA|TRBJ2-1|TRBV18|NA
CASSPQFGGNNEQFF
TGTGCCAGCTCACCCCAATTCGGCGGGAACAATGAGCAGTTCTTC
>NA|TRBJ2-7|TRBV19|NA
CASSIDQGFSDEQYF
TGTGCCAGTAGTATAGACCAGGGGTTTTCAGACGAGCAGTACTTC
>once|TRBJ2-1|TRBV27|NA
CASSLRFQGNNEQFF
TGTGCCAGCAGTTTAAGGTTCCAGGGGAACAATGAGCAGTTCTTC
>NA|TRBJ2-1|TRBV5-1|NA
CASSRKYGGSLYNEQFF
TGCGCCAGCAGCCGAAAGTATGGCGGGTCCCTATACAATGAGCAGTTCTTC
>NA|TRBJ1-4|TRBV29-1|NA
CSVDRSGMGEKLFF
TGCAGCGTTGACCGCTCGGGGATGGGTGAAAAACTGTTTTTT
>NA|TRBJ2-7|TRBV6-2/TRBV6-3|TRBD2
CASSYLAGALHDEQYF
TGTGCCAGCAGTTACCTGGCGGGAGCGCTTCATGACGAGCAGTACTTC
>NA|TRBJ1-1|TRBV6-5|NA
CASTWGGQTEAFF
TGTGCCAGCACTTGGGGGGGGCAGACTGAAGCTTTCTTT
>NA|TRBJ1-5|TRBV19|NA
CASSIASQGAQPQHF
TGTGCCAGTAGTATAGCATCACAGGGTGCTCAGCCCCAGCATTTT
>NA|TRBJ1-2|TRBV6-6|NA
CASSSPPGNYGYTF
TGTGCCAGCAGTTCCCCCCCAGGGAACTATGGCTACACCTTC
>NA|TRBJ1-1|TRBV12-3/TRBV12-4|NA
CASRTFWGPEAFF
TGTGCCAGCAGGACATTTTGGGGGCCTGAAGCTTTCTTT
>NA|TRBJ2-7|TRBV7-9|TRBD2
CASRSSGTPSKQYF
TGTGCCAGCAGGTCTAGCGGGACCCCTTCGAAGCAGTACTTC
>NA|TRBJ2-6|TRBV5-1|NA
CATKIGVERSGANVLTF
TGCGCCACCAAAATCGGGGTCGAAAGGTCTGGGGCCAACGTCCTGACTTTC
>NA|TRBJ2-7|TRBV11-2|NA
CASSFSSGADWEQYF
TGTGCCAGCAGCTTTTCCTCGGGAGCGGACTGGGAGCAGTACTTC
>NA|TRBJ2-3|TRBV9|TRBD2
CASSGGGLAADTQYF
TGTGCCAGCAGCGGAGGAGGACTAGCGGCAGATACGCAGTATTTT
>NA|TRBJ1-3|TRBV2|NA
CASRGAGSGNTIYF
TGTGCCAGCCGGGGGGCCGGCTCTGGAAACACCATATATTTT
>NA|TRBJ1-5|TRBV6-5|NA
CASSPSSNQPQHF
TGTGCCAGCAGCCCCTCTAGCAATCAGCCCCAGCATTTT
>few|TRBJ1-2|TRBV4-3|TRBD1
CASSRGQGRGYTF
TGCGCCAGCAGCCGAGGACAGGGAAGGGGCTACACCTTC
>NA|TRBJ2-5|TRBV5-6|NA
CASSIGQTFYQETQYF
TGTGCCAGCAGCATCGGACAGACGTTTTACCAAGAGACCCAGTACTTC
>NA|TRBJ2-2|TRBV4-3|TRBD2
CASSQGSGIPNTGELFF
TGCGCCAGCAGCCAAGGTAGCGGGATACCAAACACCGGGGAGCTGTTTTTT
>NA|TRBJ1-1|TRBV6-5|NA
CASSYSPGRISEAFF
TGTGCCAGCAGTTACTCACCAGGGAGGATCTCTGAAGCTTTCTTT
>NA|TRBJ2-1|TRBV20-1|NA
CSARESEQFF
TGCAGTGCTAGGGAGTCTGAGCAGTTCTTC
>NA|TRBJ1-6|TRBV19|NA
CASSKAVTYNSPLHF
TGTGCCAGTAGTAAAGCGGTCACCTATAATTCACCCCTCCACTTT
>NA|TRBJ2-1|TRBV12-3/TRBV12-4|TRBD2
CASTTSGGDEQFF
TGTGCCAGCACAACTAGCGGGGGGGATGAGCAGTTCTTC
>NA|TRBJ2-3|TRBV5-1|NA
CASNPRALADTQYF
TGCGCCAGCAATCCCAGGGCTCTAGCAGATACGCAGTATTTT
>NA|TRBJ1-5|TRBV7-9|TRBD1
CASSPGTGRNQPQHF
TGTGCCAGCAGCCCCGGGACAGGGAGAAACCAGCCCCAGCATTTT
>NA|TRBJ1-1|TRBV28|NA
CASINLGGYTEAFF
TGTGCCAGCATCAATCTTGGGGGGTACACTGAAGCTTTCTTT
>NA|TRBJ2-7|TRBV19|TRBD1
CASSKGTGARYEQYF
TGTGCCAGTAGTAAAGGAACAGGGGCGAGGTACGAGCAGTACTTC
>NA|TRBJ2-7|TRBV9|NA
CASSVGNSYEQYF
TGTGCCAGCAGCGTAGGTAACAGCTACGAGCAGTACTTC
>NA|TRBJ1-4|TRBV5-6|NA
CASSWQRFSAAPEKLFF
TGTGCCAGCAGCTGGCAACGTTTTTCGGCGGCCCCTGAAAAACTGTTTTTT
>NA|TRBJ2-1|TRBV7-9|NA
CASSLALGQNEQFF
TGTGCCAGCAGCTTAGCTCTCGGACAGAATGAGCAGTTCTTC
>once|TRBJ2-3|TRBV7-9|TRBD1
CASSIRDREMGTDTQYF
TGTGCCAGCAGCATCCGGGACAGGGAGATGGGCACAGATACGCAGTATTTT
>NA|TRBJ2-1|TRBV5-1|TRBD2
CASSLVSGNYNEQFF
TGCGCCAGCAGCTTAGTTAGCGGGAACTACAATGAGCAGTTCTTC
>NA|TRBJ1-2|TRBV2|NA
CASSDHQGQLYGYTF
TGTGCCAGCAGTGATCATCAGGGTCAGCTTTATGGCTACACCTTC
>NA|TRBJ1-4|TRBV10-3|NA
CASGRTATNEKLFF
TGTGCCTCAGGACGGACTGCAACTAATGAAAAACTGTTTTTT
>many|TRBJ1-4|TRBV2|NA
CASSESGRNEKLFF
TGTGCCAGCAGTGAGTCAGGGAGGAATGAAAAACTGTTTTTT
>NA|TRBJ2-5|TRBV3-1/TRBV3-2|NA
CASSQGAIQETQYF
TGTGCCAGCAGCCAAGGGGCAATTCAAGAGACCCAGTACTTC
>NA|TRBJ2-5|TRBV28|TRBD1
CASSLSKGARETQYF
TGTGCCAGCAGTTTATCCAAGGGGGCGCGGGAGACCCAGTACTTC
>NA|TRBJ2-2|TRBV4-3|NA
CASSQEAGLNTGELFF
TGCGCCAGCAGCCAAGAAGCAGGACTTAACACCGGGGAGCTGTTTTTT
>NA|TRBJ2-1|TRBV30|TRBD2
CAWSVGLAGDNEQFF
TGTGCCTGGAGCGTCGGACTAGCGGGAGACAATGAGCAGTTCTTC
>NA|TRBJ1-6|TRBV6-5|TRBD1
CASIRTGGIEPLHF
TGTGCCAGCATCAGGACAGGGGGCATTGAGCCCCTCCACTTT
>NA|TRBJ1-5|TRBV4-2|TRBD1
CASSQGTGSNQPQHF
TGTGCCAGCAGCCAAGGGACAGGGAGCAATCAGCCCCAGCATTTT
>NA|TRBJ2-7|TRBV10-3|TRBD1
CATEGQAHEQYF
TGTGCCACGGAGGGACAGGCCCACGAGCAGTACTTC
>once|TRBJ2-2|TRBV27|TRBD2
CASRGLDTGELFF
TGTGCCAGCAGGGGACTAGACACCGGGGAGCTGTTTTTT